Each of the 20 T cell receptor beta chains below was sequenced from the same sample in a study of T cell responses to AZD1222 COVID-19 vaccine. Sequencing was performed with immunoSEQ multiplex PCR; in TCRdb, only in-frame clones are kept and a portion is missing. The table lists some 120,000 clones, 88% of them singletons. Source: peripheral blood, taken on day 0 of AZD1222 vaccination. The receptors were gathered from an adult in good health.

The V call is TRBV27, the J call TRBJ2-7, with D hard to call. The CDR3 has 14 amino acids. Germline V gene sequence: CDR1 MNHEY, CDR2 SMNVEV (reference sequence). The V end was cut by 5 bases, the J end by 2 bases, with 13 bases between. The DNA of the CDR3 is TGTGCCAGCAGTACCCCCCGGAGACCCTACGAGCAGTACTTC. Amino acids: CASSTPRRPYEQYF.

The chain uses TRBV7-2 and TRBJ2-3; 11 bases are shared with TRBD2. This CDR3 comprises 16 residues. CDR1 and CDR2 (germline): SGHTA, FQGNSA. Trimming at V came to 2 bases and at J to 2 bases, leaving 3 bases not matched to a gene. The CDR3 is CASSLLAGGPTDTQYF. CDR3 in DNA: TGTGCCAGCAGCTTACTAGCGGGGGGCCCCACAGATACGCAGTATTTT.

The J gene is TRBJ2-3, the V gene TRBV30; 15 bases are shared with TRBD2. With 5 bases clipped from V and 5 bases from J, the junction kept 8 bases outside the gene matches. The CDR3 contains 16 residues. Looked up from germline, CDR1 is GTSNPN and CDR2 is SVGIG (reference sequence). CDR3 sequence reads: CAWGLAGGRWGDTQYF. CDR3 nucleotide sequence: TGTGCCTGGGGACTAGCGGGGGGGCGTTGGGGAGATACGCAGTATTTT.

This clone was seen only once. The rearrangement joins TRBV5-1 to TRBJ1-1, with D tentatively TRBD1 (6 bases). This CDR3 region has 15 residues. Germline CDR1 reads SGHRS; CDR2 reads YFSETQ. V was trimmed by 2 bases and J by 0 bases, leaving 11 bases between them. CDR3 residues: CASSLRTDMNTEAFF. CDR3 nucleotide sequence: TGCGCCAGCAGCTTAAGGACAGATATGAACACTGAAGCTTTCTTT.

The rearrangement links TRBV6-5 to TRBJ1-3; D ambiguous. V lost 2 bases, J lost 0 bases, and 11 bases lay in between. Germline-derived CDR1 and CDR2 are MNHEY and SVGAGI. This CDR3 has 16 amino acids. The CDR3 protein is CASSYGRLHSGNTIYF. Written as DNA, the CDR3 is TGTGCCAGCAGTTACGGCCGCTTACACTCTGGAAACACCATATATTTT.

V gene TRBV2 combines with J gene TRBJ2-2; 12 nucleotides line up with TRBD2. The germline CDR1 and CDR2 sequences are SNHLY and FYNNEI. J lost 4 bases, V lost 7 bases, and 4 bases had no gene match. This CDR3 spans 15 amino acids. This CDR3 is CASTGGLAGTGELFF. CDR3 DNA sequence: TGTGCCAGCACTGGGGGACTAGCGGGCACCGGGGAGCTGTTTTTT.

This chain joins TRBV7-9 and TRBJ2-7; D is possibly TRBD1 or TRBD2 (7 bases each). The germline CDR1 and CDR2 sequences are SEHNR and FQNEAQ (reference sequence). This CDR3 region has 17 residues. Trimming took off 1 base at V and 4 bases at J, with 20 bases between the two ends. The CDR3, as DNA: TGTGCCAGCAGCTTAGAAGTATCCGGCAGGGGGGGATACGAGCAGTACTTC. Protein product: CASSLEVSGRGGYEQYF.

The rearrangement links TRBV20-1 to TRBJ1-1; D is unclear. Germline assignment: CDR1 DFQATT and CDR2 SNEGSKA (reference sequence). Between the trimmed V and J ends, which lost 6 bases and 8 bases, there was a span of 13 bases. The CDR3 is 11 residues long. The CDR3 protein is CSARPGAEAFF. The DNA for the CDR3 is TGCAGTGCCCGCCCAGGTGCCGAAGCTTTCTTT.

The chain couples TRBV13 to TRBJ1-1; D might be TRBD1 (5 bases). The CDR3 consists of 13 residues. The V gene lost 5 bases and the J gene lost 6 bases, with 13 bases spanning the gap. CDR1 is PRHDT, CDR2 FYEKMQ, per germline (reference sequence). The CDR3 DNA is TGTGCCAGCAGCCTCAGGGTGGTCCCTGAAGCTTTCTTT. Residues: CASSLRVVPEAFF.

This clone was recorded only once. This CDR3 is CASSQDRDSQQLYNEQFF. DNA for the CDR3: TGCGCCAGCAGCCAAGATAGAGACTCACAGCAGCTCTACAATGAGCAGTTCTTC. The chain carries TRBV4-1 and TRBJ2-1, with D uncertain. CDR1 is MGHRA, CDR2 YSYEKL, per germline. V dropped 0 bases and J dropped 3 bases, with 18 bases sitting between them. The CDR3 extends over 18 amino acids.

The V gene is TRBV5-8, the J gene TRBJ2-1, with 8 nucleotides matching TRBD2. CDR3 length: 17 amino acids. Germline values: CDR1 SGHTS, CDR2 YDEGEE. The trim removed 3 bases at V and 8 bases at J, leaving 16 bases unmatched. In DNA form, the CDR3 reads TGTGCCAGCAGCTCCTCGCTAGCGGGCTTCGGTTTGTATGAGCAGTTCTTC. The encoded protein is CASSSSLAGFGLYEQFF.

V is TRBV27 and J is TRBJ1-1; D not resolved. Trimming removed 2 bases at V and 1 base at J, with 8 bases between. Germline CDR1 MNHEY, CDR2 SMNVEV (reference sequence). The CDR3 extends over 14 amino acids. The CDR3 coding sequence is TGTGCCAGCAGTTTACCGGGCCCGAACACTGAAGCTTTCTTT. Protein sequence: CASSLPGPNTEAFF.

This chain joins TRBV5-6 and TRBJ1-2, with D possibly matching TRBD1 (5 bases). V lost 4 bases and J 1 base, leaving 14 bases between the germline ends. The length of the CDR3 is 15 residues. Germline V gives CDR1 SGHDT, CDR2 YYEEEE. The CDR3 DNA reads as TGTGCCAGCAGCCCGGGACGTTCGGATAACTATGGCTACACCTTC. Translated, it gives CASSPGRSDNYGYTF.

The V and J genes are TRBV11-3 and TRBJ1-1, with D uncertain. V was cut by 3 bases and J by 3 bases, with 5 bases left in between. Per the germline V gene, CDR1 is SGHNT and CDR2 is YENEEA. CDR3 length: 12 residues. CDR3 residues: CASSFQDTEAFF. In DNA, the CDR3 is TGTGCCAGCAGCTTCCAAGACACTGAAGCTTTCTTT.

The genes are TRBV25-1 and TRBJ2-3; TRBD2 matches at 12 bases. The germline gives CDR1 MGHDK, CDR2 SYGVNS. The CDR3 runs 16 residues. Germline trimming cut 4 bases from V and 4 bases from J; bases unmatched to any gene: 6. CDR3 amino acids: CASSGTSGGPPDTQYF. The CDR3 DNA reads TGTGCCAGCAGTGGCACTAGCGGGGGGCCTCCAGATACGCAGTATTTT.

This sequence joins TRBV5-1 and TRBJ2-7, with 9 positions matching TRBD1. The germline V gene has CDR1 SGHRS and CDR2 YFSETQ. The V gene end was trimmed by 2 bases and the J gene end by 4 bases; junction bases not matched to a gene: 10. The CDR3 sequence is 16 residues long. The CDR3 spells CASSFPPGQGPYEQYF. CDR3 nucleotides: TGCGCCAGCAGCTTTCCCCCGGGACAGGGACCTTACGAGCAGTACTTC.

V usage is TRBV7-8 and J usage is TRBJ2-7; a possible D gene is TRBD1 (5 bases). The CDR3 extends over 14 amino acids. The germline V and J ends were trimmed by 1 base and 2 bases, with 9 bases remaining between them. Germline V lookup: CDR1 SGHVS, CDR2 FQNEAQ. CDR3 sequence: CASSLGQTAYEQYF. CDR3 nucleotide sequence: TGTGCCAGCAGCTTAGGACAGACAGCCTACGAGCAGTACTTC.

This clone has only one observation. One end of the junction does not line up with germline, which may come from a read error. The V and J genes are TRBV19 and TRBJ1-1; D unresolved. This CDR3 has 12 amino acids. Looked up from germline, CDR1 is LNHDA and CDR2 is SQIVND (reference sequence). The CDR3 protein is CASSIGNIEAFF. DNA of the CDR3: TGTGCCAGTAGTATAGGGAACATTGAAGCTTTCTTT.

This chain uses TRBV28 with TRBJ1-6, with TRBD1 matching over 12 bases. Germline assignment: CDR1 MDHEN and CDR2 SYDVKM. The CDR3 sequence is 14 residues long. V trimming: 6 bases; J trimming: 10 bases; junction bases outside the gene matches: 4. For the CDR3, the DNA is TGTGCCAGCAGGGGACAGGGGGCGTCCTCACCCCTCCACTTT. Translating it yields CASRGQGASSPLHF.

This chain connects TRBV19 to TRBJ2-2, with TRBD2 as a possible D gene (6 bases). V was cut by 6 bases and J by 0 bases, with 14 bases left in between. CDR3 length equals 16 residues. In germline, CDR1 is LNHDA, CDR2 SQIVND (reference sequence). In DNA form, the CDR3 reads TGTGCCAGTAGCCCTTCCCGACTAGCGAACACCGGGGAGCTGTTTTTT. Translation gives CASSPSRLANTGELFF.